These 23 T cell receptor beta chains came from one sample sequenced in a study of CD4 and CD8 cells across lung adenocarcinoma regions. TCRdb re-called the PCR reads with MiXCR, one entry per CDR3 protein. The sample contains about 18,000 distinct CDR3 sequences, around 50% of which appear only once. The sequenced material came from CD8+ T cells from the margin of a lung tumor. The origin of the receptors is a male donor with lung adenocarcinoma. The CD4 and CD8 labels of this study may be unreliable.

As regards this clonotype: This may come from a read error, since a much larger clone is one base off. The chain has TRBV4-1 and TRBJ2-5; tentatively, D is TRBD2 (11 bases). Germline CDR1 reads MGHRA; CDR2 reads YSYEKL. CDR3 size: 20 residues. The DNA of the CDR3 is TGCGCCAACAGCCAAGCCGGGACAGGGGTTACTAGCGGGGGTCAAGAGACCCAGTACTTC. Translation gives CANSQAGTGVTSGGQETQYF.

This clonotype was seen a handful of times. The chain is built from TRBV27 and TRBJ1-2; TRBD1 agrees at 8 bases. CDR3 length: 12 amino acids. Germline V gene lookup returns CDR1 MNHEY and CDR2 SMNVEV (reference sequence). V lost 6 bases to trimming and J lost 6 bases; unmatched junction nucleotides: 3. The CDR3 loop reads CASSRTGNGYTF. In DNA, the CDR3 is TGTGCCAGCAGCAGGACAGGGAATGGCTACACCTTC.

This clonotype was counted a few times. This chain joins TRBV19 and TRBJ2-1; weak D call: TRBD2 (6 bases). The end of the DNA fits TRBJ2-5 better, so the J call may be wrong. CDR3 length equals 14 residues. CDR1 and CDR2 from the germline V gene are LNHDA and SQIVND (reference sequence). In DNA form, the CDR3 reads TGTGCCAGTAGTACCTACGGGAGCGGGGAGACCCAGTACTTC. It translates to CASSTYGSGETQYF.

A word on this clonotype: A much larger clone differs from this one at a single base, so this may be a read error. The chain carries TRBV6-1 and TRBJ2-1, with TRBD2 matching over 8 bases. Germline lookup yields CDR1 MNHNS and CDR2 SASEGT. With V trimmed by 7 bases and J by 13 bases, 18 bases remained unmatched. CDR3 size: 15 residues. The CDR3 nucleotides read TGTGCCAGCAACGCACTGGGACTAGACCAAGAGACCCAGTTCTTC. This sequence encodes CASNALGLDQETQFF.

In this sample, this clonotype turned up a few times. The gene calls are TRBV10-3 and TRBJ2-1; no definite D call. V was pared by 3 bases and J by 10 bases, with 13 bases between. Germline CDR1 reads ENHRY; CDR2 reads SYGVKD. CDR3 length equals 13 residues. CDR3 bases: TGTGCCATCAGTGAAACAGATTTCTACGAGCAGTTCTTC. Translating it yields CAISETDFYEQFF.

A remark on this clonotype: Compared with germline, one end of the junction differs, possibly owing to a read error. DNA of the CDR3: TGTGCGTGCAGTGAAGCGGGGACGTGGGCCAAAAACACTCAGTACTTC. The encoded protein is CACSEAGTWAKNTQYF. The J gene is TRBJ2-4, the V gene TRBV6-1; TRBD2 matches 7 bases. Germline-derived CDR1 and CDR2 are MNHNS and SASEGT. The CDR3 runs to 16 residues.

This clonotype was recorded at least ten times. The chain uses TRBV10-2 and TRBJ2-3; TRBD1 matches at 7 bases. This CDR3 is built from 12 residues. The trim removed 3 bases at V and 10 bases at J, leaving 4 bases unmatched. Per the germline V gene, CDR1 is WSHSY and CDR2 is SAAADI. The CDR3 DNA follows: TGCGCCAGCAGTGAAGGACAGGCCGCGCAGTATTTT. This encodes CASSEGQAAQYF.

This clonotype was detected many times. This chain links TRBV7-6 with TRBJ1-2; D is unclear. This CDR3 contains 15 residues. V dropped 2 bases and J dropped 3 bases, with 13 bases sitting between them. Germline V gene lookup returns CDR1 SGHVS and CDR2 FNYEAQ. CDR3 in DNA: TGTGCCAGCAGCTTAAGTAAGGGAGGCTACTATGGCTACACCTTC. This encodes CASSLSKGGYYGYTF.

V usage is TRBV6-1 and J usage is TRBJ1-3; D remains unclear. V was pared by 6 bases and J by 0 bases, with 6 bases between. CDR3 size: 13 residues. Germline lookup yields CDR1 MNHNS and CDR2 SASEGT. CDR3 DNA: TGTGCCAGCAGCGCGATCTCTGGAAACACCATATATTTT. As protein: CASSAISGNTIYF.

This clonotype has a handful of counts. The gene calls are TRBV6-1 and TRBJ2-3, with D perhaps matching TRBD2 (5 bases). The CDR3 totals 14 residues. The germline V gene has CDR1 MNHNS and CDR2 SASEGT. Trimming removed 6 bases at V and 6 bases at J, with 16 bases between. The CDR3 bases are TGTGCCAGCAGCCTGGAGGTACTGGGGGATACGCAGTATTTT. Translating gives CASSLEVLGDTQYF.

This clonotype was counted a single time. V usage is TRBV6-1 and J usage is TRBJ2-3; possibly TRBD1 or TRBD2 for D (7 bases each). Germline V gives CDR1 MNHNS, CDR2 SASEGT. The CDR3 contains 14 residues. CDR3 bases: TGTGCGGGCAGGGGGGGGGGTAGCACAGATACGCAGTATTTT. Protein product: CAGRGGGSTDTQYF.

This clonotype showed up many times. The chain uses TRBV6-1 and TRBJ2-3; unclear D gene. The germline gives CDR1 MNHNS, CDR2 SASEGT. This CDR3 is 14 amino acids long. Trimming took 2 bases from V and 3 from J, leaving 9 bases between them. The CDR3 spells CASSESISTDTQYF. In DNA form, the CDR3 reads TGTGCCAGCAGTGAATCCATATCTACAGATACGCAGTATTTT.

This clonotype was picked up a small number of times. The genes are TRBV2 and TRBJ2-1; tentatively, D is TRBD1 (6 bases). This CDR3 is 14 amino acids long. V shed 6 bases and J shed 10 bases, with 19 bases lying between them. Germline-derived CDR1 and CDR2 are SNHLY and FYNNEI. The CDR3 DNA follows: TGTGCCAGCAGGGACCCGGGACAACACTACGAGCAGTTCTTC. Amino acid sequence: CASRDPGQHYEQFF.

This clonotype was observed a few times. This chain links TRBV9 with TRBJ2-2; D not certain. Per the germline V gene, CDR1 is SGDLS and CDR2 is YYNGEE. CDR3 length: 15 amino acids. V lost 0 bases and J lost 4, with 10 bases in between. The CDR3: CASSVGGRATGELFF. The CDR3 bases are TGTGCCAGCAGCGTAGGGGGTAGGGCCACCGGGGAGCTGTTTTTT.

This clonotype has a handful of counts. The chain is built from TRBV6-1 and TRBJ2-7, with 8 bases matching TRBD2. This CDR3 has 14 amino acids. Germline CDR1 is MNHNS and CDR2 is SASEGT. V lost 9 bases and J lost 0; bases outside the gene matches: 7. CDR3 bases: TGTGCCAGTTTCTTAGCGGGAAACTCCTACGAGCAGTACTTC. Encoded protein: CASFLAGNSYEQYF.

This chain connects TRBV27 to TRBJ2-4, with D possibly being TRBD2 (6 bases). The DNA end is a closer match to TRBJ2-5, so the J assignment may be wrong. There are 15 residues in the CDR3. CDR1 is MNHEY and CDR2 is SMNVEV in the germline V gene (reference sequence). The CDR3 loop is CAASPAGGDQETQYF. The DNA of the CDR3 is TGTGCCGCCAGCCCAGCGGGCGGGGACCAAGAGACCCAGTACTTC.

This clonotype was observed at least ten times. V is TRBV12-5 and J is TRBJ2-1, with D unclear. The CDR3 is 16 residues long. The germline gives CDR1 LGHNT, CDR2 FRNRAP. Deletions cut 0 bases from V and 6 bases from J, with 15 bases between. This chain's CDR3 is CASGLVRLGSSNEQFF. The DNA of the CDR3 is TGTGCTAGTGGTTTGGTACGGTTGGGCAGCTCCAATGAGCAGTTCTTC.

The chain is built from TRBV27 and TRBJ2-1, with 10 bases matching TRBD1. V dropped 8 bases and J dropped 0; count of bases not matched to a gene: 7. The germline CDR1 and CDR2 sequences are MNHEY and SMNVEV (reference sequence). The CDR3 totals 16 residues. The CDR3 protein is CASGQGVRSSYNEQFF. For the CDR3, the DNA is TGTGCCAGCGGACAGGGGGTACGGAGCTCCTACAATGAGCAGTTCTTC.

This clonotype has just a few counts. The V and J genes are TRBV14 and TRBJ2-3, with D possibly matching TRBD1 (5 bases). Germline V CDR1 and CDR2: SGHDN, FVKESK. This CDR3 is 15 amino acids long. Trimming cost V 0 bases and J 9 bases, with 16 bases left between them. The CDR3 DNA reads TGTGCCAGCAGCCAAGAGGGTAGTGGACATTCGACGCAGTATTTT. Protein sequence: CASSQEGSGHSTQYF.

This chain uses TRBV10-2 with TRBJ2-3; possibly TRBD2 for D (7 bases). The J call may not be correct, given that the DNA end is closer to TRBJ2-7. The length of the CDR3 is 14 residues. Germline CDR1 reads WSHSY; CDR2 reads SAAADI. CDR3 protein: CAGLGGGSTDTQYF. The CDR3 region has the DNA TGCGCGGGGTTGGGGGGCGGGAGCACAGATACGCAGTACTTC.

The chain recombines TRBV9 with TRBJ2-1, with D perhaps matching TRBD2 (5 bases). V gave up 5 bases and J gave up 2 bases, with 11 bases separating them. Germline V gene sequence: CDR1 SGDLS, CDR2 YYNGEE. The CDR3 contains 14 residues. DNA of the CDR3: TGTGCCAGCAGTTATTCCGGGACCTACAATGAGCAGTTCTTC. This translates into CASSYSGTYNEQFF.

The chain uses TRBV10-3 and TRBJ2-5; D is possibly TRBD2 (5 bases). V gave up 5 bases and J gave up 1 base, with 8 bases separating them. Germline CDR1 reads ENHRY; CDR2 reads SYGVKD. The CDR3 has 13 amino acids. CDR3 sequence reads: CAISLRAQETQYF. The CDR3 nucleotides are TGTGCCATCAGTCTGAGGGCCCAAGAGACCCAGTACTTC.

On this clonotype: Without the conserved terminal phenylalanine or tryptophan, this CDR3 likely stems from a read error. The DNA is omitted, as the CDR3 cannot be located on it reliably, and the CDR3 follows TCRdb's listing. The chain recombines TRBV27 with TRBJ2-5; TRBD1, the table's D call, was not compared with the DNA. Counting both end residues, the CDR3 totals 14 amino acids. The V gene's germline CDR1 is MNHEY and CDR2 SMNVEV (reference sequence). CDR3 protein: CAPSSDMGPGTRLS.